This is a list of T cell receptor beta chains from one sample in a study of PD-1 and CTLA-4 blockade in melanoma. Assay used: immunoSEQ multiplex PCR; TCRdb lists only in-frame clones, some missing. This table has tens of thousands of clones, about nine tenths appearing once. Sequenced material: CD8+ T cells from peripheral blood, taken before anti-PD-1 treatment. The receptor source for this set is a human donor with melanoma. Each CDR3 is given without its conserved first and last residue. The size of a clone is reported for some rows only, either as once, few or many, or as a class for expanded clones.

cdr3_aa	v_call	j_call	clone_size
ASRSDRFQY	TRBV2	TRBJ2-4	.
ASSERAVNEKLF	TRBV6-1	TRBJ1-4	once
ASSLQGGSYGYT	TRBV7-9	TRBJ1-2	.
ASSQDWGGAGELF	TRBV4-3	TRBJ2-2	.
ASSATAGHTGELF	TRBV7-9	TRBJ2-2	once
AIISRTGGGVEQY	TRBV10-3	TRBJ2-7	.
ASRTNRDRGAHYT	TRBV6-5	TRBJ1-2	.
SVDKVRDEGFYGYT	TRBV29-1	TRBJ1-2	.
ASSWPPVSGGDTMYQETQY	TRBV5-1	TRBJ2-5	.
ASSTYRGIYEQY	TRBV6-5	TRBJ2-7	.
ASITGKNTEAF	TRBV2	TRBJ1-1	.
ASSYGPSREQY	TRBV7-6	TRBJ2-7	.
SVSRPSKQGGNYGYT	TRBV29-1	TRBJ1-2	.